The next 16 T cell receptor beta chains were all read from a single sample in a study of chemoradiotherapy in HPV16-positive cancers. TCRdb keeps only in-frame clones here, not all; method: immunoSEQ multiplex PCR. This table holds about 7,900 clones, approximately 80% found once. Sampling was performed from a patient who underwent chemoradiotherapy. These TCRs come from a human donor with HPV-associated anogenital cancer.

This sequence joins TRBV5-1 and TRBJ2-1; D is ambiguous. The CDR3 runs 12 residues. The germline V gene encodes CDR1 SGHRS and CDR2 YFSETQ. The V and J ends lost 0 bases and 9 bases respectively, with 7 bases between them. The DNA of the CDR3 is TGCGCCAGCAGCTTGGGCAGCATTGAGCAGTTCTTC. It specifies CASSLGSIEQFF.

V gene TRBV27 combines with J gene TRBJ1-2, with D possibly matching TRBD1 (6 bases). Between the trimmed V and J ends, which lost 5 bases and 4 bases, there was a span of 17 bases. The CDR3 sequence is 15 residues long. Germline CDR1 MNHEY, CDR2 SMNVEV (reference sequence). CDR3 sequence reads: CASSPRGAGSYGYTF. The CDR3 region has the DNA TGTGCCAGCAGTCCCAGGGGTGCTGGAAGCTATGGCTACACCTTC.

The rearrangement links TRBV6-6 to TRBJ2-4; 8 bases are a match to TRBD2. Unmatched junction bases numbered 14, after V lost 7 bases and J lost 6 bases. CDR3 length equals 16 residues. CDR1 and CDR2 (germline): MNHNY, SVGAGI (reference sequence). The CDR3 reads CASTLLGAGVPNIQYF. Here the CDR3 DNA reads TGTGCCAGCACCCTGCTGGGAGCGGGAGTCCCAAACATTCAGTACTTC.

This clone has a single count. The J gene is TRBJ2-4, the V gene TRBV28, with a tentative D call TRBD2 (6 bases). There are 16 residues in the CDR3. V lost 6 bases to trimming and J lost 4 bases, with 19 bases between them. From germline, CDR1 is MDHEN and CDR2 SYDVKM. The chain's CDR3 is CASSSGGRDGKNIQYF. The CDR3 DNA sequence: TGTGCCAGCAGCTCGGGTGGGCGGGACGGTAAAAACATTCAGTACTTC.

This clone was found once. CDR3 amino acids: CASSFDRDQPQHF. The CDR3 coding sequence is TGTGCCAGCAGCTTTGACAGGGATCAGCCCCAGCATTTT. The chain recombines TRBV5-4 with TRBJ1-5; 7 bases fit TRBD1. The CDR3 loop spans 13 amino acids. V lost 2 bases to trimming and J lost 5 bases; unmatched junction nucleotides: 1. Germline lookup yields CDR1 SGHNT and CDR2 YYREEE (reference sequence).

V gene TRBV21-1 combines with J gene TRBJ2-5; the DNA was not compared with TRBD2, the D call given in the table. TRBV21-1 is described as a pseudogene. This CDR3 is 19 amino acids long. The CDR3 nucleotides read TGTGCCAGCAGCAAAAATCTTGGCCCTGTCGCTAACTACGAAGAGACCCAGTACTTC. The encoded protein is CASSKNLGPVANYEETQYF.

V usage is TRBV10-3 and J usage is TRBJ2-2; 13 nucleotides agree with TRBD2. The CDR3 loop spans 17 amino acids. Per the germline V gene, CDR1 is ENHRY and CDR2 is SYGVKD. Trimming at V came to 6 bases and at J to 6 bases, leaving 10 bases not matched to a gene. The CDR3 loop is CAISRTSGSLAPGELFF. The CDR3 DNA reads as TGTGCCATCAGCCGGACTAGCGGGAGTCTGGCCCCCGGGGAGCTGTTTTTT.

The CDR3 nucleotides are TGCAGCGCTCGGGTTCCGGGACAGGGGCTCGATACGCAGTATTTT. Protein product: CSARVPGQGLDTQYF. The chain recombines TRBV29-1 with TRBJ2-3; 10 bases fit TRBD1. The CDR3 length is 15 residues. In germline, CDR1 is SQVTM, CDR2 ANQGSEA. With V trimmed by 7 bases and J by 6 bases, 13 bases remained unmatched.

This clone was observed a handful of times. The chain is built from TRBV7-3 and TRBJ2-3; no clear D gene. Trimming removed 5 bases at V and 3 bases at J, with 24 bases between. CDR3 length: 18 residues. Germline V gives CDR1 SGHTA, CDR2 FQGTGA. The CDR3 nucleotides are TGTGCCAGCAGCCCAGTCGACTCCTCACCCTTTGGGACAGATACGCAGTATTTT. Protein: CASSPVDSSPFGTDTQYF. Drawing the rest from reference TRBV7-3 and TRBJ2-3, the complete variable domain is GAGVSQTPSNKVTEKGKYVELRCDPISGHTALYWYRQSLGQGPEFLIYFQGTGAADDSGLPNDRFFAVRPEGSVSTLKIQRTERGDSAVYLCASSPVDSSPFGTDTQYFGPGTRLTVL.

This chain connects TRBV5-6 to TRBJ2-7; 10 bases match TRBD2. This CDR3 spans 14 amino acids. Germline-derived CDR1 and CDR2 are SGHDT and YYEEEE. The J segment lost 5 bases and the V segment lost 4 bases, leaving 6 bases of the junction unmatched. The CDR3 protein is CASSRAGGQNEQYF. In DNA, the CDR3 is TGTGCCAGCAGCAGAGCGGGGGGGCAAAACGAGCAGTACTTC. Variable domain in full (rest from reference TRBV5-6 and TRBJ2-7): DAGVTQSPTHLIKTRGQQVTLRCSPKSGHDTVSWYQQALGQGPQFIFQYYEEEERQRGNFPDRFSGHQFPNYSSELNVNALLLGDSALYLCASSRAGGQNEQYFGPGTRLTVT.

This clone was seen more than once but under ten times. The chain combines TRBV5-1 with TRBJ2-3; 12 bases agree with TRBD2. V lost 4 bases, J lost 2 bases, and 5 bases stayed unmatched. Germline CDR1 reads SGHRS; CDR2 reads YFSETQ. CDR3 length equals 16 residues. CDR3 DNA: TGCGCCAGCAGCGCTGGGACTAGCGGGTTCACAGATACGCAGTATTTT. Translation: CASSAGTSGFTDTQYF.

There are a few counts of this clone. The V gene is TRBV30, the J gene TRBJ1-2; D not resolved. V was trimmed by 0 bases and J by 4 bases, leaving 12 bases between them. Germline V CDR1 and CDR2: GTSNPN, SVGIG (reference sequence). The CDR3 covers 14 residues. The DNA of the CDR3 is TGTGCCTGGAGTGTATTACGGCCAGCCTATGGCTACACCTTC. Its protein is CAWSVLRPAYGYTF.

This clone was counted a single time. The genes are TRBV5-6 and TRBJ1-6; the D is unclear. CDR3 length equals 16 residues. The V end was cut by 0 bases, the J end by 0 bases, with 7 bases between. CDR1 is SGHDT and CDR2 is YYEEEE in the germline V gene. The CDR3 DNA follows: TGTGCCAGCAGCTTGGCTACGAGCTCCTATAATTCACCCCTCCACTTT. Amino acids: CASSLATSSYNSPLHF.

This clone was detected a few times. The genes are TRBV7-9 and TRBJ2-2, with 9 bases lining up with TRBD2. The CDR3 consists of 16 residues. Germline trimming cut 4 bases from V and 4 bases from J; bases unmatched to any gene: 7. Germline V gene data show CDR1 as SEHNR and CDR2 as FQNEAQ (reference sequence). This CDR3 is CASSSLAGVGTGELFF. The CDR3, as DNA: TGTGCCAGCAGCTCGTTAGCGGGAGTGGGCACCGGGGAGCTGTTTTTT.

The chain employs TRBV6-6 and TRBJ2-2, with 8 bases that match TRBD2. This CDR3 region has 14 residues. Unmatched junction bases numbered 2, after V lost 4 bases and J lost 4 bases. The germline gives CDR1 MNHNY, CDR2 SVGAGI (reference sequence). The CDR3: CASSSSGGTGELFF. The CDR3 nucleotides are TGTGCCAGCAGTTCGAGCGGGGGCACCGGGGAGCTGTTTTTT.

The rearrangement uses TRBV4-2 and TRBJ2-4; D remains ambiguous. The CDR3 sequence is 15 residues long. V was pared by 2 bases and J by 3 bases, with 11 bases between. Germline CDR1 reads LGHNA; CDR2 reads YNFKEQ. CDR3 nucleotide sequence: TGTGCCAGCAGCCAACTCTGGAGTGACAAAAACATTCAGTACTTC. Amino acid sequence: CASSQLWSDKNIQYF.